This is a list of T cell receptor beta chains from one sample in a study of CD8+ T cells in alopecia areata. Repertoires were generated with immunoSEQ multiplex PCR, while TCRdb's copy carries only in-frame clones and drops some. Here the sample spans approximately 210,000 clones, roughly two fifths being singletons. This specimen was CD4+ T cells sorted from blood, taken around week 36, from a patient treated with tofacitinib. All receptors derive from a human donor with alopecia areata. Each CDR3 is given with its conserved first and last residue. The order of the fields is clone size, J gene, V gene, D gene, CDR3 DNA, CDR3 protein. A D gene is named only where the DNA matches it firmly. The listing skips clone size in some rows; elsewhere it reads once, few, many or a size class.

>NA|TRBJ2-3|TRBV29-1|TRBD2
TGCAGCGTTGCTATGACTAGCGGGAGTGCAGATACGCAGTATTTT
CSVAMTSGSADTQYF
>NA|TRBJ2-2|TRBV9|NA
TGTGCCAGCAGCGTCGTTATCACCGGGGAGCTGTTTTTT
CASSVVITGELFF
>medium-sized|TRBJ2-3|TRBV7-3|NA
TGTGCCAGCAGCTTAACTCAGACAGATACGCAGTATTTT
CASSLTQTDTQYF
>few|TRBJ1-2|TRBV5-1|TRBD1
TGCGCCAGCAGCGTAATGACAGGGACTGATGGCTACACCTTC
CASSVMTGTDGYTF
>NA|TRBJ2-1|TRBV29-1|NA
TGCAGCGTTATTTCTGGTGCTGAGCAGTTCTTC
CSVISGAEQFF
>NA|TRBJ2-7|TRBV7-8|TRBD2
TGTGCCAGCAGCATCGGGACTAGCGGGAGGAAAGAATCCTACGAGCAGTACTTC
CASSIGTSGRKESYEQYF
>few|TRBJ2-7|TRBV19|TRBD2
TGTGCCAGTAACCGAGGTGGCGGGGGGATGGACGAGCAGTACTTC
CASNRGGGGMDEQYF
>NA|TRBJ1-5|TRBV5-6|NA
TGTGCCAGCAGTTATTCGATTGGGGGTGAAGGCAATCAGCCCCAGCATTTT
CASSYSIGGEGNQPQHF
>NA|TRBJ2-2|TRBV29-1|NA
TGCAGCGTTAGTATAGGGACGAACACCGGGGAGCTGTTTTTT
CSVSIGTNTGELFF
>few|TRBJ2-1|TRBV14|NA
TGTGCCAGCAGCCAAGTGAGGAGCTCCTACAATGAGCAGTTCTTC
CASSQVRSSYNEQFF
>NA|TRBJ2-5|TRBV25-1|NA
TGTGCCAGCAGTGAAGGCGTTGGAGAGACCCAGTACTTC
CASSEGVGETQYF
>NA|TRBJ2-3|TRBV7-2|NA
TGTGCCAGCAGCTTCGACGGCAGACCTAGCACAGATACGCAGTATTTT
CASSFDGRPSTDTQYF
>NA|TRBJ2-6|TRBV4-1|TRBD1
TGCGCCAGCAGCCCGACAGGGGGCAGCAGTTCTGGGGCCAACGTCCTGACTTTC
CASSPTGGSSSGANVLTF
>NA|TRBJ2-5|TRBV19|TRBD1
TGTGCCAGTACCCAATCGACAGGGGGAAAGACCCAGTACTTC
CASTQSTGGKTQYF
>NA|TRBJ2-1|TRBV29-1|NA
TGCAGCCAAGGGGTAGTGCGTGAGCAGTTCTTC
CSQGVVREQFF
>NA|TRBJ1-5|TRBV6-5|TRBD1
TGTGCCAGCAGCGAACCTGGACAGGGACCCCAGCATTTT
CASSEPGQGPQHF
>NA|TRBJ2-1|TRBV7-2|NA
TGTGCCAGCAGCAACACCGCCCGTGGCCCATCCTACAATGAGCAGTTCTTC
CASSNTARGPSYNEQFF
>NA|TRBJ2-1|TRBV6-5|NA
TGTGCCAGCAGTCGGACAAGCGGCAATGAGCAGTTCTTC
CASSRTSGNEQFF
>NA|TRBJ2-5|TRBV6-1|NA
TGTGCCAGCAGACCTACTACAAGCCAAGAGACCCAGTACTTC
CASRPTTSQETQYF
>NA|TRBJ2-7|TRBV18|NA
TGTGCCAGCTCACCAAGTTACATATACGAGCAGTACTTC
CASSPSYIYEQYF
>NA|TRBJ2-2|TRBV18|NA
TGTGCCAGCTCACCACGTAACGATAACACCGGGGAGCTGTTTTTT
CASSPRNDNTGELFF
>few|TRBJ2-7|TRBV5-1|TRBD1
TGCGCCAGCAGCTTCACATCACAGGGGTCCTACGAGCAGTACTTC
CASSFTSQGSYEQYF
>NA|TRBJ2-5|TRBV29-1|TRBD2
TGCAGCGTTGCACTAGCGGGAGGGTGGGAGACCCAGTACTTC
CSVALAGGWETQYF
>few|TRBJ1-2|TRBV25-1|NA
TGTGCCAGCAGTGAATTGGCAGGGAATAACTATGGCTACACCTTC
CASSELAGNNYGYTF
>NA|TRBJ2-1|TRBV30|NA
TGTGCCTGGAGTGTAGGCCGTGAGCAGTTCTTC
CAWSVGREQFF
>NA|TRBJ2-2|TRBV5-1|NA
TGCGCCAGCATTCCTAGGGATGGCGGGGAGCTGTTTTTT
CASIPRDGGELFF
>NA|TRBJ2-5|TRBV5-1|NA
TGCGCCAGCAGCTTCGGGCAGGGCGAGACCCAGTACTTC
CASSFGQGETQYF
>NA|TRBJ1-4|TRBV30|NA
TGTGCCTGGAGGTGGTCAGGGGTTGAAAAACTGTTTTTT
CAWRWSGVEKLFF
>NA|TRBJ2-5|TRBV25-1|TRBD1
TGTGCCAGCAGTGGATCGGACAGGTACCAAGAGACCCAGTACTTC
CASSGSDRYQETQYF
>NA|TRBJ2-3|TRBV6-5|TRBD1
TGTGCCAGCAGCCTCCGGACAGGGTTGACAGATACGCAGTATTTT
CASSLRTGLTDTQYF
>few|TRBJ2-5|TRBV28|TRBD1
TGTGCCAGCAGTTTAGCAGGGGGAGAGACCCAGTACTTC
CASSLAGGETQYF
>NA|TRBJ1-4|TRBV29-1|NA
TGCAGCGTCCAAACCGAAAAACTGTTTTTT
CSVQTEKLFF
>NA|TRBJ2-1|TRBV30|TRBD2
TGTGTCTCGGAGAGGGCTAGCGGGAGTTATGAGCAGTTCTTC
CVSERASGSYEQFF
>few|TRBJ2-7|TRBV7-9|NA
TGTGCCAGCAGCTTAGCCAGAACCTACGAGCAGTACTTC
CASSLARTYEQYF
>few|TRBJ2-1|TRBV7-9|TRBD2
TGTGCCAGCAGTAGAGGACTAGCGGGGGCCGGGGAGCAGTTCTTC
CASSRGLAGAGEQFF
>NA|TRBJ2-7|TRBV30|TRBD2
TGTGCCTTTCGGTTAGCGGGAGGGCTCTACGAGCAGTACTTC
CAFRLAGGLYEQYF
>NA|TRBJ2-7|TRBV29-1|NA
TGCAGCGTTGAAGATCCGCAGGGCCTCTACGAGCAGTACTTC
CSVEDPQGLYEQYF
>few|TRBJ2-4|TRBV15|TRBD1
TGTGCCACCAGCTTGGACAGGTCCAAAAACATTCAGTACTTC
CATSLDRSKNIQYF
>few|TRBJ2-3|TRBV4-1|TRBD1
TGCGCCAGCAGCCGCCAAACAGGGGCTAGCACAGATACGCAGTATTTT
CASSRQTGASTDTQYF
>NA|TRBJ2-3|TRBV28|TRBD2
TGTGCCAGCAGTTTACTGCTAGCGGGGGGAGGAGATACGCAGTATTTT
CASSLLLAGGGDTQYF
>few|TRBJ2-5|TRBV2|NA
TGTGCCAGCAGTGAGGTCCCGGCCTCCCAAGAGACCCAGTACTTC
CASSEVPASQETQYF
>NA|TRBJ2-5|TRBV29-1|TRBD1
TGCAGCGTTGAAGTCAGGACAGGTTGGTTAGAGACCCAGTACTTC
CSVEVRTGWLETQYF
>few|TRBJ1-2|TRBV29-1|NA
TGCAGCGTTGGACAGGCTAACTATGGCTACACCTTC
CSVGQANYGYTF
>NA|TRBJ2-3|TRBV4-3|NA
TGCGCCAGCAGCCAAGATCGACTTCCCACAGATACGCAGTATTTT
CASSQDRLPTDTQYF
>few|TRBJ2-1|TRBV13|NA
TGTGCCAGCAGCCCCGGGGGTCCCGCTGAGCAGTTCTTC
CASSPGGPAEQFF